The rows below give T cell receptor beta chains drawn from one sample of a study of graft-versus-host responses after intestinal transplantation. Some clones are missing from TCRdb's copy, which holds only in-frame ones; the method was immunoSEQ multiplex PCR. The data show tens of thousands of clones, with about 93% seen just once and about 2.9% held by the top ten. This sample comprised PBMCs, obtained around 120 days after intestinal transplantation. All receptors come from a human patient who received an intestinal transplant, so some T cells may come from the graft donor. CDR3s include the opening cysteine and the closing phenylalanine or tryptophan. D genes are given only for firm matches. Size is stated for part of the rows, as once, few or many counts, or as a class when the clone is expanded.

TRBD1	TRBV6-1	.	TRBJ2-1	TGTGCCAGCAGTGAATCAGGGGGCTACAATGAGCAGTTCTTC	CASSESGGYNEQFF
.	TRBV6-5	.	TRBJ1-1	TGTGCCAGCAGAGGGGCAGCCAAAAACACTGAAGCTTTCTTT	CASRGAAKNTEAFF
TRBD2	TRBV28	.	TRBJ2-7	TGTGCCAGCAGTTTAGGGCTAGCGGACATCTACGAGCAGTACTTC	CASSLGLADIYEQYF
TRBD2	TRBV7-9	.	TRBJ2-1	TGTGCCAGCAGCCGTAGCGGGGGTAGGGGTCTGGATGAGCAGTTCTTC	CASSRSGGRGLDEQFF
.	TRBV2	.	TRBJ2-1	TGTGCCAGCAGTGAGGGACACCTTTACAATGAGCAGTTCTTC	CASSEGHLYNEQFF
.	TRBV5-1	.	TRBJ2-3	TGCGCCAGCAGCTTGGACTTCACAGATACGCAGTATTTT	CASSLDFTDTQYF
.	TRBV4-1	once	TRBJ2-5	TGCGCCAGCAGCCCCCGTGTAGCCGAGACCCAGTACTTC	CASSPRVAETQYF
.	TRBV13	.	TRBJ1-1	TGTGCCAGCAGCTTAAACCACCCTACTGAAGCTTTCTTT	CASSLNHPTEAFF
TRBD1	TRBV27	.	TRBJ2-2	TGTGCCAGCCGACAGGGGGCGTTGACCGGGGAGCTGTTTTTT	CASRQGALTGELFF
.	TRBV18	.	TRBJ2-1	TGTGCCAGCTCACCAAGGCTTACGACGGGGGAGTACAATGAGCAGTTCTTC	CASSPRLTTGEYNEQFF
.	TRBV29-1	.	TRBJ1-1	TGCAGCGTTGGGGGGGCGGCTGAAGCTTTCTTT	CSVGGAAEAFF
TRBD2	TRBV7-6	.	TRBJ2-1	TGTGCCAGCACCCCGGGACTAGCGGGATACAATGAGCAGTTCTTC	CASTPGLAGYNEQFF
.	TRBV18	.	TRBJ2-2	TGTGCCAGCTCCAACCAGGGACCCATGTACACCGGGGAGCTGTTTTTT	CASSNQGPMYTGELFF
.	TRBV7-9	.	TRBJ2-7	TGTGCCAGCAGCCAAACGGGCAGTTCCTACGAGCAGTACTTC	CASSQTGSSYEQYF
TRBD2	TRBV2	.	TRBJ2-7	TGTGCCAGCAGCGCTTGGACAGGGAGGCTAGCGGGAGTCTCCTACGAGCAGTACTTC	CASSAWTGRLAGVSYEQYF
.	TRBV6-5	.	TRBJ2-7	TGTGCCAGCAGTTACTGGGGACACGAGCAGTACTTC	CASSYWGHEQYF
TRBD1	TRBV27	once	TRBJ2-3	TGTGCCAGCAGTTACGCCGGGACAGGGAACACAGATACGCAGTATTTT	CASSYAGTGNTDTQYF
TRBD1	TRBV5-6	.	TRBJ2-1	TGTGCCAGCAGCGGAACCGGGACAGGGATCTCCTACAATGAGCAGTTCTTC	CASSGTGTGISYNEQFF
.	TRBV19	once	TRBJ2-2	TGTGCCAGTAGGGGGACATCCGAAGTCGGGGAGCTGTTTTTT	CASRGTSEVGELFF
.	TRBV19	.	TRBJ2-1	TGTGCCAGTAGTATAGCTAGTTGGAATGAGCAGTTCTTC	CASSIASWNEQFF
TRBD2	TRBV5-1	.	TRBJ2-5	TGCGCCAGCAGCTTGGCCGTCGGGGGGCAAGAGACCCAGTACTTC	CASSLAVGGQETQYF
.	TRBV5-8	.	TRBJ1-2	TGTGCCAGCAAGGTAGCTAACTATGGCTACACCTTC	CASKVANYGYTF
.	TRBV5-1	.	TRBJ1-3	TGCGCCAGCACCCCCGGGGGGCCACGAAACACCATATATTTT	CASTPGGPRNTIYF
TRBD2	TRBV27	.	TRBJ2-3	TGTGCCAGCACCCCTTCGGGCGTAGCGGGGGGATTAGATACGCAGTATTTT	CASTPSGVAGGLDTQYF
.	TRBV13	.	TRBJ1-5	TGTGCCAGCAGCTTAGGCACAGATAGCAATCAGCCCCAGCATTTT	CASSLGTDSNQPQHF
.	TRBV19	.	TRBJ1-1	TGTGCCAGTAGTACCTCGAGAGGTTTTAATGAAGCTTTCTTT	CASSTSRGFNEAFF
.	TRBV28	.	TRBJ1-1	TGTGCCAGCAGACCCCCGTGGACACAACCCTCGAGGGCTTTCTTT	CASRPPWTQPSRAFF
.	TRBV6-4	.	TRBJ1-3	TGTGCCAGCAGTGACCCGGGTTCTGGAAACACCATATATTTT	CASSDPGSGNTIYF
.	TRBV5-1	.	TRBJ2-3	TGCGCCAGCAGCTGGAACACTAGACCCACAGATACGCAGTATTTT	CASSWNTRPTDTQYF
TRBD2	TRBV11-3	.	TRBJ2-1	TGTGCCAGCAGCTTAGCGGCGGTAGCGGGAGTTTATGAGCAGTTCTTC	CASSLAAVAGVYEQFF
TRBD1	TRBV4-1	.	TRBJ2-7	TGCGCCAGCAGCCAAGAGCCAGGGGGCGTTGGCTACGAGCAGTACTTC	CASSQEPGGVGYEQYF
TRBD1	TRBV4-1	.	TRBJ1-6	TGCGCCAGCAGCCAGGGACAGCATGAAAATTCACCCCTCCACTTT	CASSQGQHENSPLHF
TRBD1	TRBV30	.	TRBJ1-4	TGTGCCTGGGGACCAGGGGGCGAAAAACTGTTTTTT	CAWGPGGEKLFF
.	TRBV12-5	.	TRBJ2-7	TGTGCTAGTGCTGCGACAGGTTCTACCTACGAGCAGTACTTC	CASAATGSTYEQYF
.	TRBV15	.	TRBJ2-1	TGTGCCACCAGCAGAGGGCCCTTCTCCGTCTTC	CATSRGPFSVF
TRBD1	TRBV19	.	TRBJ1-2	TGTGCCAGTAGCGCGGGACAGGGTGACTATGGCTACACCTTC	CASSAGQGDYGYTF
.	TRBV5-6	few	TRBJ2-2	TGTGCCAGCAGCATGGGAGCGAACACCGGGGAGCTGTTTTTT	CASSMGANTGELFF
TRBD1	TRBV5-1	.	TRBJ1-2	TGCGCCAGCAGCCTGGACAGGGTCAACTATGGCTACACCTTC	CASSLDRVNYGYTF
.	TRBV10-3	.	TRBJ2-6	TGTGCCATCGGATCGACCGGGCCCTCTGGGGCCAACGTCCTGACTTTC	CAIGSTGPSGANVLTF
.	TRBV5-5	.	TRBJ2-3	TGTGCCAGCAGCTTGGGTGCGGGACTTGCCACAGATACGCAGTATTTT	CASSLGAGLATDTQYF
.	TRBV11-2	.	TRBJ1-4	TGTGCCAGCAGCTTAGATGCCCGACCGGAAAAACTGTTTTTT	CASSLDARPEKLFF
.	TRBV6-5	.	TRBJ1-2	TGTGCCAGCAGCGTACAGGGAGGCTATGGCTACACCTTC	CASSVQGGYGYTF